This is a list of T cell receptor beta chains from one sample in a study of shared clonotypes between healthy human individuals. Sequencing used immunoSEQ multiplex PCR; TCRdb keeps in-frame clones, though not all of them. The table has fewer than 650,000 clones, 76% seen once. The sequencing input was PBMCs. The origin of the receptors is a woman in her thirties or forties in good health. Some clones in this sample may be carry-over from other donors' samples. Both conserved end residues are part of each CDR3. D genes are given only for firm matches. Not all rows give a size; the values are once, few, many and, for expanded clones, a class.

J	D	size	V	DNA	CDR3
TRBJ2-7	NA	once	TRBV2	TGTGCCAGCAATCACCCAGGGGACTACTCCTACGAGCAGTACTTC	CASNHPGDYSYEQYF
TRBJ2-1	TRBD1	few	TRBV5-1	TGCGCCAGCAGCTCGGGACAGGGTCGTTACTCGGGTGAGCAGTTCTTC	CASSSGQGRYSGEQFF
TRBJ2-3	TRBD2	NA	TRBV7-3	TGTGCCAGCAGCCGCGCTAGCGGGAGCCTCACAGATACGCAGTATTTT	CASSRASGSLTDTQYF
TRBJ1-2	NA	NA	TRBV14	TGTGCCAGCAGCCAAGGGGGGCGGCTTGGCTACACCTTC	CASSQGGRLGYTF
TRBJ1-1	TRBD1	NA	TRBV5-4	TGTGCCAGCAGCCAAGGGGGCCCGGGCCGCATGAACACTGAAGCTTTCTTT	CASSQGGPGRMNTEAFF
TRBJ1-3	NA	NA	TRBV7-9	TGTGCCAGCAATCTGGTCTCGGGAAACACCATATATTTT	CASNLVSGNTIYF
TRBJ1-2	TRBD1	NA	TRBV6-6	TGTGCCAGCAGTTACTCGACAGGGGCGTACTATGGCTACACCTTC	CASSYSTGAYYGYTF
TRBJ2-1	NA	NA	TRBV4-1	TGCGCCAGCAGCCCCTACCGGGACTCGAGTTGGGATGAGCAGTTCTTC	CASSPYRDSSWDEQFF
TRBJ1-3	NA	NA	TRBV18	TGTGCCAGCTCAAAAGACCGAGCAGCTGGAAACACCATATATTTT	CASSKDRAAGNTIYF
TRBJ1-5	NA	NA	TRBV28	TGTGCCAGCAGTGAGACAGGTAAAAATCAGCCCCAGCATTTT	CASSETGKNQPQHF
TRBJ2-2	TRBD1	once	TRBV9	TGTGCCAGCAGCTCCCGACAGGGTGTGGACACCGGGGAGCTGTTTTTT	CASSSRQGVDTGELFF
TRBJ2-7	NA	NA	TRBV11-2	TGTGCCAGCAGCAGGGCCGGGATTTCGGGTGACGAGCAGTACTTC	CASSRAGISGDEQYF
TRBJ2-5	NA	few	TRBV7-2	TGTGCCAGCAGCCGAGGGGTAGGAACGCGAGGAGAGACCCAGTACTTC	CASSRGVGTRGETQYF
TRBJ2-3	NA	NA	TRBV6-7	TGTGCCAGCAGTTCCCCCGGATCTGGGAGCACAGATACGCAGTATTTT	CASSSPGSGSTDTQYF
TRBJ1-4	TRBD1	NA	TRBV10-3	TGTGCCATCAGAGAGGACAGGGCGGGAGAAAAACTGTTTTTT	CAIREDRAGEKLFF
TRBJ2-5	TRBD1	few	TRBV10-1	TGCGCCAGCAGTGAGCTAACCTTTATTGAACAGGGGCCTGACTGGACCCAGTACTTC	CASSELTFIEQGPDWTQYF
TRBJ2-1	TRBD1	NA	TRBV7-3	TGTGCCAGCAGCATGCGGGACAGGGACTTCAATGAGCAGTTCTTC	CASSMRDRDFNEQFF
TRBJ2-1	TRBD2	many	TRBV9	TGTGCCAGCAGCGGACCTAGCGGGACCTACAATGAGCAGTTCTTC	CASSGPSGTYNEQFF
TRBJ2-2	TRBD2	NA	TRBV9	TGTGCCAGCAGCGCCCGAGCGGGAGGAACCGGGGAGCTGTTTTTT	CASSARAGGTGELFF
TRBJ2-1	NA	NA	TRBV7-8	TGTGCCAGCAGCTTATTGGTGAGAACCAACAATGAGCAGTTCTTC	CASSLLVRTNNEQFF
TRBJ1-2	NA	NA	TRBV28	TGTGCCAGCAGTCCCGGACTCCTCTATGGCTACACCTTC	CASSPGLLYGYTF
TRBJ2-2	NA	NA	TRBV19	TGTGCCAGTAGTATAGAAAGGAACACCGGGGAGCTGTTTTTT	CASSIERNTGELFF